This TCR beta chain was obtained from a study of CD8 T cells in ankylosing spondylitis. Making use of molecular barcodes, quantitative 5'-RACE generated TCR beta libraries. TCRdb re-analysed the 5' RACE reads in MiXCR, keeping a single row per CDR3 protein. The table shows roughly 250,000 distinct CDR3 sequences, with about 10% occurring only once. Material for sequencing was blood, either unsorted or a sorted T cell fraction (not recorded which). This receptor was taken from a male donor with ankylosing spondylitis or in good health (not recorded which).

The CDR3 DNA reads TGTGCCAGCAGACACACAGGGTCTGGGGCCAACGTCCTGACTTTC. Amino acids: CASRHTGSGANVLTF. This rearrangement joins TRBV6-2 or TRBV6-3 to TRBJ2-6, with D perhaps TRBD1 (6 bases). V was trimmed by 6 bases and J by 1 base, leaving 10 bases between them. Per the germline V gene, CDR1 is MNHEY and CDR2 is SVGEGT. This CDR3 spans 15 amino acids.